This entry features one T cell receptor (beta chain) sequence. Antigen unknown. This entry comes from a study of lymphopenia after photon versus proton radiotherapy. Study-level findings and limits: Better survival with proton therapy was suggested as possible, not demonstrated. Under photons, naive T cells and diversity fell while effector/memory populations rose. After lymphocyte nadir, photon-treated repertoires showed oligoclonal expansion, especially CD8+ Temra.

Profiling relied on immunoSEQ multiplex PCR, and the TCRdb table lists in-frame clones only, not all of them. The data show about 26,000 clones, roughly four fifths seen once. This receptor was obtained from a woman aged 45-65 years with pancreatic cancer. This specimen consisted of peripheral blood, obtained from a patient treated with photon-based radiotherapy.

CDR3 in amino acids: CASSQIERGGSYGYTF. DNA for the CDR3: TGCGCCAGCAGCCAGATAGAGCGGGGGGGTAGCTATGGCTACACCTTC. The rearrangement links TRBV10-2 to TRBJ1-2, with a possible D match to TRBD1 (5 bases). Trimming pared 6 bases from V and 4 bases from J, leaving 21 bases between. CDR1 is WSHSY, CDR2 SAAADI, per germline. The CDR3 spans 16 residues.